This T cell receptor (beta chain) was recovered during a study of T cell changes during pregnancy in multiple sclerosis. Profiling relied on immunoSEQ multiplex PCR, and the TCRdb table lists in-frame clones only, not all of them. The data contain about 48,000 clones, 94% of them singletons. The CDR3 extends over 13 amino acids. V lost 7 bases, J lost 6 bases, and 1 base stayed unmatched. Germline values: CDR1 MDHEN, CDR2 SYDVKM. This sequence joins TRBV28 and TRBJ2-1; TRBD2 matches 12 bases. Source: CD4+ T cells from peripheral blood mononuclear cells, taken in the first trimester of pregnancy. The TCR comes from a female donor with multiple sclerosis, enrolled in a pregnancy study. In DNA, the CDR3 is TGTGCCAGCATGACTAGCGGGAGCAATGAGCAGTTCTTC. Translation: CASMTSGSNEQFF.